This T cell receptor beta chain was observed in a study of T cell responses to AZD1222 COVID-19 vaccine. V lost 3 bases to trimming and J lost 5 bases; unmatched junction nucleotides: 6. Germline V lookup: CDR1 MGHRA, CDR2 YSYEKL. This CDR3 spans 14 amino acids. Some clones are missing from TCRdb's copy, which holds only in-frame ones; the method was immunoSEQ multiplex PCR. Counted here are 250,000 to 300,000 clones, around 93% occurring once; the ten biggest clones make up around 0.57%. Comment on this clone: The antigen is unknown.

Study-level results: Clonal diversity may have been underestimated in mostly white British donors. Spike-specific TCR depth and breadth grew after two AZD1222 doses. Just six or seven AZD1222 recipients tested seropositive at baseline.

This specimen was peripheral blood, taken 28 days after the second AZD1222 dose. This clonotype was sampled from an adult who received the AZD1222 COVID-19 vaccine. The V and J genes are TRBV4-1 and TRBJ1-2; 7 bases are a match to TRBD1. CDR3 loop: CASSQPTGPYGYTF. The CDR3 DNA follows: TGCGCCAGCAGCCAGCCGACAGGGCCGTATGGCTACACCTTC.